These 24 T cell receptor beta chains were all obtained from the same sample, sequenced in a study of shared clonotypes between healthy human individuals. Cells designated naive CD8 were CD45RO-negative and were positively selected for CCR7, with terminally differentiated effector memory CD45RA+ cells excluded. Assay used: immunoSEQ multiplex PCR; TCRdb lists only in-frame clones, some missing. This table holds some 1,900,000 clones, over 85% found once. The sequenced sample was naive CD8+ T cells sorted from blood. The receptors shown here come from a young man in good health.

This clone was detected only once. CDR3 nucleotide sequence: TGTGCCATCAGCTTCGGGACTAGCGGAGAGACCCAGTACTTC. This encodes CAISFGTSGETQYF. The chain recombines TRBV10-3 with TRBJ2-5; TRBD2 agrees at 11 bases. The V gene end was trimmed by 6 bases and the J gene end by 4 bases; junction bases not matched to a gene: 4. The germline V gene encodes CDR1 ENHRY and CDR2 SYGVKD. This CDR3 comprises 14 residues.

The V call is TRBV19, the J call TRBJ2-5; 12 nucleotides agree with TRBD2. There are 16 residues in the CDR3. V dropped 5 bases and J dropped 5; count of bases not matched to a gene: 9. The germline V gene has CDR1 LNHDA and CDR2 SQIVND (reference sequence). CDR3 protein: CASSPRLAGVWETQYF. Written as DNA, the CDR3 is TGTGCCAGTAGTCCTAGACTAGCGGGGGTATGGGAGACCCAGTACTTC. The whole variable domain, remainder taken from reference TRBV19 and TRBJ2-5, is DGGITQSPKYLFRKEGQNVTLSCEQNLNHDAMYWYRQDPGQGLRLIYYSQIVNDFQKGDIAEGYSVSREKKESFPLTVTSAQKNPTAFYLCASSPRLAGVWETQYFGPGTRLLVL.

This clone was detected once. The gene calls are TRBV5-6 and TRBJ2-6, with TRBD1 identical over 8 bases. Germline V lookup: CDR1 SGHDT, CDR2 YYEEEE. CDR3 length: 14 residues. V was clipped by 3 bases and J by 12 bases; unmatched bases: 8. CDR3 residues: CASSSDREGSVLTF. The CDR3 nucleotides read TGTGCCAGCAGCTCGGACAGGGAAGGAAGCGTCCTGACTTTC. The complete variable domain, with remaining parts taken from reference TRBV5-6 and TRBJ2-6, reads DAGVTQSPTHLIKTRGQQVTLRCSPKSGHDTVSWYQQALGQGPQFIFQYYEEEERQRGNFPDRFSGHQFPNYSSELNVNALLLGDSALYLCASSSDREGSVLTFGAGSRLTVL.

CDR3 protein: CASSPPRTPNTEAFF. The CDR3 region has the DNA TGTGCCAGCAGCCCCCCCCGGACACCTAACACTGAAGCTTTCTTT. The chain has TRBV9 and TRBJ1-1; a possible D gene is TRBD1 (5 bases). The germline V and J ends were trimmed by 4 bases and 2 bases, with 15 bases remaining between them. The CDR3 runs 15 residues. The germline gives CDR1 SGDLS, CDR2 YYNGEE.

A single count supports this clone. The chain couples TRBV19 to TRBJ1-6; D uncertain. CDR1 LNHDA and CDR2 SQIVND come from the germline V gene (reference sequence). The CDR3 runs 15 residues. V was cut by 1 base and J by 10 bases, with 14 bases left in between. DNA of the CDR3: TGTGCCAGTAGTATAGGCACGGGGAGAGGATCACCCCTCCACTTT. Its protein is CASSIGTGRGSPLHF.

V is TRBV23-1 and J is TRBJ2-7; D might be TRBD1 (5 bases). TRBV23-1 is identified as an open reading frame with a role that is uncertain. This CDR3 has 17 amino acids. V lost 5 bases and J lost 0, with 20 bases in between. The DNA of the CDR3 is TGCGCCAGCAGTACCGGTCCAAATCAGGGCGACTCCTACGAGCAGTACTTC. Protein: CASSTGPNQGDSYEQYF.

This chain connects TRBV4-1 to TRBJ2-7, with 12 nucleotides matching TRBD2. The CDR3 has 16 amino acids. V shed 4 bases, J shed 5 bases, and the junction held 9 bases outside the gene matches. Germline lookup yields CDR1 MGHRA and CDR2 YSYEKL. The CDR3 DNA sequence: TGCGCCAGCAGCCCGACTGCGGGACTAGCGGGCCACGAGCAGTACTTC. Amino acid sequence: CASSPTAGLAGHEQYF.

V is TRBV6-5 and J is TRBJ2-1; TRBD2 aligns across 7 bases. The germline gives CDR1 MNHEY, CDR2 SVGAGI. Trimming removed 4 bases from V and 8 bases from J; junction bases left unmatched: 8. This CDR3 is 14 amino acids long. Written as DNA, the CDR3 is TGTGCCAGCAGTTCTGGCAGGGAGGGCGATGAGCAGTTCTTC. Translation: CASSSGREGDEQFF.

In the case of this clone: This sample also contains other DNA sequences that code for the same CDR3. The chain carries TRBV27 and TRBJ1-2; D is possibly TRBD1 (6 bases). Looked up from germline, CDR1 is MNHEY and CDR2 is SMNVEV (reference sequence). The ends were cut back, 3 bases at V and 4 bases at J, with 9 bases in the middle. CDR3 length equals 13 residues. CDR3 residues: CASSFQGTYGYTF. CDR3 in DNA: TGTGCCAGCAGTTTTCAGGGGACCTATGGCTACACCTTC.

This chain connects TRBV6-5 to TRBJ2-7; tentative D call: TRBD2 (5 bases). Looked up from germline, CDR1 is MNHEY and CDR2 is SVGAGI. V lost 2 bases and J lost 5, with 16 bases in between. The CDR3 consists of 15 residues. Here the CDR3 reads CASSYIAGGKNEQYF. The CDR3 nucleotides read TGTGCCAGCAGTTACATTGCGGGTGGTAAGAACGAGCAGTACTTC.

The V and J genes are TRBV4-1 and TRBJ2-1; D call uncertain. V was shortened by 1 base and J by 3 bases, with 4 bases between the two germline ends. Germline CDR1 reads MGHRA; CDR2 reads YSYEKL. This CDR3 has 13 residues. The CDR3 region has the DNA TGCGCCAGCAGCCAAGGTTTCTACAATGAGCAGTTCTTC. Its translation: CASSQGFYNEQFF.

The CDR3 sequence is CASGLVTIFGQTGNYEQYF. The CDR3, as DNA: TGTGCTAGTGGTTTGGTAACAATTTTCGGGCAGACGGGGAACTACGAGCAGTACTTC. The chain joins TRBV12-5 to TRBJ2-7; tentatively, D is TRBD2 (5 bases). In germline, CDR1 is LGHNT, CDR2 FRNRAP. Trimming removed 0 bases from V and 3 bases from J, with 24 bases in between. The CDR3 is 19 amino acids.

The J gene is TRBJ2-7, the V gene TRBV9; D is uncertain. The CDR3 totals 14 residues. Germline CDR1 and CDR2: SGDLS and YYNGEE. Trimming took 0 bases from V and 4 from J, leaving 11 bases between them. This chain's CDR3 is CASSVGPPHYEQYF. CDR3 bases: TGTGCCAGCAGCGTAGGGCCACCTCATTACGAGCAGTACTTC.

The chain combines TRBV27 with TRBJ2-1; D is perhaps TRBD2 (5 bases). From germline, CDR1 is MNHEY and CDR2 SMNVEV (reference sequence). CDR3 size: 13 residues. The germline V and J ends were trimmed by 6 bases and 4 bases, with 10 bases remaining between them. The CDR3 reads CASRADGYNEQFF. In DNA, the CDR3 is TGTGCCAGCAGAGCGGACGGATACAATGAGCAGTTCTTC.

This sequence joins TRBV7-8 and TRBJ2-7, with 8 positions matching TRBD1. This CDR3 has 15 amino acids. CDR1 SGHVS and CDR2 FQNEAQ come from the germline V gene. Trimming removed 4 bases from V and 0 bases from J; junction bases left unmatched: 5. The CDR3 sequence: CASSYTGGSSYEQYF. In nucleotides, the CDR3 is TGTGCCAGCAGCTACACAGGGGGTAGCTCCTACGAGCAGTACTTC.

V gene TRBV9 combines with J gene TRBJ2-7; TRBD2 matches at 11 bases. V lost 3 bases and J lost 0; bases outside the gene matches: 5. This CDR3 has 16 residues. Germline CDR1 and CDR2: SGDLS and YYNGEE. CDR3 residues: CASSEGLAASSYEQYF. CDR3 bases: TGTGCCAGCAGCGAGGGACTAGCGGCCAGCTCCTACGAGCAGTACTTC.

The chain employs TRBV7-9 and TRBJ2-5; TRBD2 agrees at 8 bases. With V trimmed by 5 bases and J by 4 bases, 6 bases remained unmatched. The CDR3 contains 14 residues. Germline CDR1 is SEHNR and CDR2 is FQNEAQ (reference sequence). Here the CDR3 DNA reads TGTGCCAGCAGCAATCTCGGGGGGGGAGAGACCCAGTACTTC. Residues: CASSNLGGGETQYF.

The V gene is TRBV19, the J gene TRBJ2-7; a weak D match, TRBD1 (6 bases). This CDR3 spans 16 amino acids. V was clipped by 5 bases and J by 6 bases, with 23 bases between them. From germline, CDR1 is LNHDA and CDR2 SQIVND (reference sequence). DNA of the CDR3: TGTGCCAGTAGTCCTCGGACAGCTGAGGGGTTATTCGAGCAGTACTTC. The encoded protein is CASSPRTAEGLFEQYF.

This clone appeared a single time. The chain links TRBV11-2 to TRBJ2-7, with D perhaps matching TRBD1 (6 bases). Germline V CDR1 and CDR2: SGHAT, FQNNGV. V lost 5 bases to trimming and J lost 3 bases, with 14 bases between them. CDR3 length equals 14 residues. Here the CDR3 reads CASSPLDSIYEQYF. In nucleotides, the CDR3 is TGTGCCAGCAGCCCTTTGGACAGTATCTACGAGCAGTACTTC.

This chain uses TRBV2 with TRBJ1-2, with D unclear. V was clipped by 3 bases and J by 0 bases, with 8 bases between them. The V gene's germline CDR1 is SNHLY and CDR2 FYNNEI. CDR3 length: 14 amino acids. In DNA form, the CDR3 reads TGTGCCAGCAGTGAGGACGCAGCTAACTATGGCTACACCTTC. As protein: CASSEDAANYGYTF.

The chain links TRBV5-6 to TRBJ2-2; TRBD1 matches at 9 bases. Per the germline V gene, CDR1 is SGHDT and CDR2 is YYEEEE. After removal of 3 bases from V and 6 bases from J, the junction contained 3 bases not matched to a gene. The CDR3 covers 14 residues. The CDR3 DNA sequence: TGTGCCAGCAGCTATGGGACAGGGCCCGGGGAGCTGTTTTTT. Translating it yields CASSYGTGPGELFF. Variable domain in full (rest from reference TRBV5-6 and TRBJ2-2): DAGVTQSPTHLIKTRGQQVTLRCSPKSGHDTVSWYQQALGQGPQFIFQYYEEEERQRGNFPDRFSGHQFPNYSSELNVNALLLGDSALYLCASSYGTGPGELFFGEGSRLTVL.

The count of this clone is one. This chain joins TRBV10-2 and TRBJ2-5; 13 nucleotides agree with TRBD2. Trimming cost V 5 bases and J 3 bases; bases outside gene matches: 3. The germline V gene encodes CDR1 WSHSY and CDR2 SAAADI. This CDR3 has 15 amino acids. In DNA form, the CDR3 reads TGCGCCAGCAGTCGACTAGCGGGGGGTAAAGAGACCCAGTACTTC. This gives the protein CASSRLAGGKETQYF.

The chain uses TRBV10-2 and TRBJ2-7, with D possibly being TRBD1 (6 bases). Per the germline V gene, CDR1 is WSHSY and CDR2 is SAAADI. This CDR3 is built from 11 residues. V was shortened by 8 bases and J by 2 bases, with 7 bases between the two germline ends. In DNA form, the CDR3 reads TGCGCCAGCGGGGGCCCCTACGAGCAGTACTTC. Encoded protein: CASGGPYEQYF.

The rearrangement uses TRBV18 and TRBJ2-7; 10 bases match TRBD1. The length of the CDR3 is 15 residues. J lost 6 bases, V lost 8 bases, and 13 bases had no gene match. Germline CDR1 and CDR2: KGHSH and LQKENI. CDR3 sequence: CASRSGTGELSEQYF. The DNA for the CDR3 is TGTGCCAGCCGATCCGGGACAGGGGAATTGAGCGAGCAGTACTTC.